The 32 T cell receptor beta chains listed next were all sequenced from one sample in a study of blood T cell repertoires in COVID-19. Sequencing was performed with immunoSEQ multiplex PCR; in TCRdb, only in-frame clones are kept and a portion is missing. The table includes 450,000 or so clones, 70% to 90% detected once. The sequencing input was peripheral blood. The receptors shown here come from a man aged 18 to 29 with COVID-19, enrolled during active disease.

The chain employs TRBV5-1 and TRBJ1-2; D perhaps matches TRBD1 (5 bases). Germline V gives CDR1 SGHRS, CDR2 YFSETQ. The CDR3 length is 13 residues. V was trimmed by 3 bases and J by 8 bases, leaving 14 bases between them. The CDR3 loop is CASSWGPEQGYTF. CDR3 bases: TGCGCCAGCAGCTGGGGCCCGGAGCAGGGCTACACCTTC.

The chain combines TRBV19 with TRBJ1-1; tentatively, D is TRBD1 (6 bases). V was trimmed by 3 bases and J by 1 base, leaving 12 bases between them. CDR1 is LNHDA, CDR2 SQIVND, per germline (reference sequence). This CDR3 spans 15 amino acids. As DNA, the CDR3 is TGTGCCAGTAGTATCTCCTTGGGGGCGAACACTGAAGCTTTCTTT. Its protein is CASSISLGANTEAFF.

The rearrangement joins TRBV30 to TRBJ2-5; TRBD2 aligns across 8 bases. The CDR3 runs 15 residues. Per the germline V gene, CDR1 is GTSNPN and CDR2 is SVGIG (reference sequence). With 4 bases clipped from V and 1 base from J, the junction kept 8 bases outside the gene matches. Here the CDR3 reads CAWNPGLGGQETQYF. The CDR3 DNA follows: TGTGCCTGGAACCCGGGACTAGGTGGCCAAGAGACCCAGTACTTC.

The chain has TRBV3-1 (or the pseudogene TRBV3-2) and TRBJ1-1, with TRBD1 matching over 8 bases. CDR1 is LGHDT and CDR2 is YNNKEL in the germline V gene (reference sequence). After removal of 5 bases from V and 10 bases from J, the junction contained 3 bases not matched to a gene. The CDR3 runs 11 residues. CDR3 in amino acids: CASSSGQGAFF. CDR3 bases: TGTGCCAGCAGCTCTGGACAGGGAGCTTTCTTT.

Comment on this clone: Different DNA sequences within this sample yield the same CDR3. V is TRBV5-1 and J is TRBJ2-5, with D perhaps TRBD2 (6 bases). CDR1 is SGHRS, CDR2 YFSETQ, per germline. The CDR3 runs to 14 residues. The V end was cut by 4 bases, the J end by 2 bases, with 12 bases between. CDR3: CASSGGTDQETQYF. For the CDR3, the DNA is TGCGCCAGCAGCGGCGGGACCGATCAAGAGACCCAGTACTTC.

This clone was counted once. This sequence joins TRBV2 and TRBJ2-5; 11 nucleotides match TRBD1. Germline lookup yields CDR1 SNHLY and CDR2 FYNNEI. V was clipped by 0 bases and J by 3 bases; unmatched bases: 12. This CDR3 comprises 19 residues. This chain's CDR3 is CASSEALLGDRGREETQYF. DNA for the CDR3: TGTGCCAGCAGTGAAGCGCTTCTAGGGGACAGGGGGAGAGAAGAGACCCAGTACTTC.

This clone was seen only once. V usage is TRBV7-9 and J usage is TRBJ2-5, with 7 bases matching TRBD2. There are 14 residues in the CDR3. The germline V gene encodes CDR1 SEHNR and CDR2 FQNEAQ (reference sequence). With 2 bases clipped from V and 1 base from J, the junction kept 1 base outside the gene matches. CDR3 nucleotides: TGTGCCAGCAGCTTACTAGCGGCCCAAGAGACCCAGTACTTC. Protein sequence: CASSLLAAQETQYF.

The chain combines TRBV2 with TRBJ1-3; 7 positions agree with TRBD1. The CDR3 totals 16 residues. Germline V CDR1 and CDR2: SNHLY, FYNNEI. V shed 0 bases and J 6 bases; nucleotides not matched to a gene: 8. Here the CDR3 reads CASSEAGTARPNTIYF. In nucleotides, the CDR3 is TGTGCCAGCAGTGAAGCCGGGACAGCGAGACCAAACACCATATATTTT.

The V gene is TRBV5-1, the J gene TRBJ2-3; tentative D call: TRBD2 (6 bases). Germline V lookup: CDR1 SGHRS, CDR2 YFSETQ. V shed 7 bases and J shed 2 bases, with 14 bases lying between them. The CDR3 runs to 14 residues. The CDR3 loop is CASSSGRFTDTQYF. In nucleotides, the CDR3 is TGCGCCAGCTCCAGCGGGCGTTTCACAGATACGCAGTATTTT.

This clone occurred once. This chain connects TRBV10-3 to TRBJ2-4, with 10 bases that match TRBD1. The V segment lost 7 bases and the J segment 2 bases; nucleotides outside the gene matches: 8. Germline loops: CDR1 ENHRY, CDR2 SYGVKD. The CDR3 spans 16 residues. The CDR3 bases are TGTGCCATCACCAATCCGGGACAGGGGACCAAAAACATTCAGTACTTC. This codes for CAITNPGQGTKNIQYF.

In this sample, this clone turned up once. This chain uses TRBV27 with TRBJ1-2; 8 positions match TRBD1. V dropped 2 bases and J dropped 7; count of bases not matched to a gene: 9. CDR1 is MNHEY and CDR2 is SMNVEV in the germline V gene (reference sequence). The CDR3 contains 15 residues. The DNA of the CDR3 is TGTGCCAGCAGTTTAAAGGCCCCAGGGGGCGGTGGCTACACCTTC. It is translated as CASSLKAPGGGGYTF.

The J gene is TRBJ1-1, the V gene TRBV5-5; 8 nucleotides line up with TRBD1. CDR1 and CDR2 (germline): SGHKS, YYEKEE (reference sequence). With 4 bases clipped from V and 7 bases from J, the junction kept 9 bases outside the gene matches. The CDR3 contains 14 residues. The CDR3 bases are TGTGCCAGCAGCCCGCGGGGACAGGAACTTGAAGCTTTCTTT. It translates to CASSPRGQELEAFF.

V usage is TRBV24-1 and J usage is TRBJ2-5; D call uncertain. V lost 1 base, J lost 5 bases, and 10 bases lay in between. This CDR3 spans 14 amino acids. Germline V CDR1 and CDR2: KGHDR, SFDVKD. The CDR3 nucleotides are TGTGCCACCAGTGATTTAATTGATGAGGAGACCCAGTACTTC. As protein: CATSDLIDEETQYF.

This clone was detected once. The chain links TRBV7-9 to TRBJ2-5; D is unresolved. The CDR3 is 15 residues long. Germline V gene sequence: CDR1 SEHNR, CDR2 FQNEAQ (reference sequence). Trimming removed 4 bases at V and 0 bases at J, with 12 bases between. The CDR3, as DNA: TGTGCCAGCAGCTCCCTTCAGGCGTACCAAGAGACCCAGTACTTC. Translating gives CASSSLQAYQETQYF.

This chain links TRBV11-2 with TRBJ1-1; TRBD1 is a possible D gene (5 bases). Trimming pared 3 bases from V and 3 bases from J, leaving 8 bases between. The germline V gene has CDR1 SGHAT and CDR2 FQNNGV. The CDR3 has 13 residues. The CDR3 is CASSFARDTEAFF. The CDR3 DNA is TGTGCCAGCAGCTTCGCCAGGGACACTGAAGCTTTCTTT.

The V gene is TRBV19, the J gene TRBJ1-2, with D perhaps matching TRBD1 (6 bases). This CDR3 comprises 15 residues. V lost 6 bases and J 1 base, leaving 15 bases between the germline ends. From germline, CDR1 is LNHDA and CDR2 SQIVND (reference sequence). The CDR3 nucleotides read TGTGCCAGTAGAGCGACAGGAAGGGGTAACTATGGCTACACCTTC. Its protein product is CASRATGRGNYGYTF.

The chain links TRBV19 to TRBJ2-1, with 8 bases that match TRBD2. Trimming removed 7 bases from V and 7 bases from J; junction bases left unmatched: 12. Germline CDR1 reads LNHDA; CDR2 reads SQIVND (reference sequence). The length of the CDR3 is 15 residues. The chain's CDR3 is CASTPGLGRMNEQFF. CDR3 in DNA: TGTGCCAGTACTCCGGGACTAGGGCGGATGAATGAGCAGTTCTTC.

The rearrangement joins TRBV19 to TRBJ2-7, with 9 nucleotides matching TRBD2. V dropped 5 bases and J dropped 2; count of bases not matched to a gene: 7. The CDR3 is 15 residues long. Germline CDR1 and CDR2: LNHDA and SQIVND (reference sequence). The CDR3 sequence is CASSSLAGTTYEQYF. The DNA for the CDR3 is TGTGCCAGTAGTTCTCTAGCGGGGACGACCTACGAGCAGTACTTC. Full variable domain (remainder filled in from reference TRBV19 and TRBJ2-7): DGGITQSPKYLFRKEGQNVTLSCEQNLNHDAMYWYRQDPGQGLRLIYYSQIVNDFQKGDIAEGYSVSREKKESFPLTVTSAQKNPTAFYLCASSSLAGTTYEQYFGPGTRLTVT.

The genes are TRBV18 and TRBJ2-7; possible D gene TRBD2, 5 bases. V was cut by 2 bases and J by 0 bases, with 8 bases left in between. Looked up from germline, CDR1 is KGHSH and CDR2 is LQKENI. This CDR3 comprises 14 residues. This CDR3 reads CASSPGRSSYEQYF. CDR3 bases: TGTGCCAGCTCACCAGGGAGAAGCTCCTACGAGCAGTACTTC.

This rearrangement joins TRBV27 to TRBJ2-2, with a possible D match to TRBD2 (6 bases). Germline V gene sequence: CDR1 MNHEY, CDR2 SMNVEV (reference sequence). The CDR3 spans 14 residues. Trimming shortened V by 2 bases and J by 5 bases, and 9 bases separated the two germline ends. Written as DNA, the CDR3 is TGTGCCAGCAGTTTAGGGGGAGGAACCGGGGAGCTGTTTTTT. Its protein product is CASSLGGGTGELFF.

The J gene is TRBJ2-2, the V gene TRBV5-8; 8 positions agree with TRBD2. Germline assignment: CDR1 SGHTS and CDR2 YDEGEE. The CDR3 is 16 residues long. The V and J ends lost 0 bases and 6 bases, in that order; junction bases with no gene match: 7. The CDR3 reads CASSLGSGRTPGELFF. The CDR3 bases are TGTGCCAGCAGCTTGGGGAGCGGGAGAACTCCCGGGGAGCTGTTTTTT.

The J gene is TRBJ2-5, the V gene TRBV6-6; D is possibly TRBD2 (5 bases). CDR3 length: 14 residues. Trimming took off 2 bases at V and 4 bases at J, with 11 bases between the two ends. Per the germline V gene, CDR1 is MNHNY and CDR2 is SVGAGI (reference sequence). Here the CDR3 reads CASSYVVEGETQYF. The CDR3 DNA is TGTGCCAGCAGTTACGTGGTTGAGGGAGAGACCCAGTACTTC.

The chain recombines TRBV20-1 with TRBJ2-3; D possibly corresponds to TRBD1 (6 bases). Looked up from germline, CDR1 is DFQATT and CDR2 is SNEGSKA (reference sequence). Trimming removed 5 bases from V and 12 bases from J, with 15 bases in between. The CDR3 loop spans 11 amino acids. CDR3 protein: CSAERQAPQYF. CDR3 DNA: TGCAGTGCTGAAAGACAGGCACCTCAGTATTTT.

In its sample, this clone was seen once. The CDR3 loop is CASSQVSSGSQLISSYNEQFF. The CDR3 DNA sequence: TGTGCCAGCAGCCAAGTCTCTAGCGGGAGCCAACTAATAAGCTCCTACAATGAGCAGTTCTTC. The chain has TRBV3-1 (or the pseudogene TRBV3-2) and TRBJ2-1; 10 bases align to TRBD2. CDR3 length: 21 residues. V gave up 1 base and J gave up 0 bases; unmatched junction bases: 15. The germline gives CDR1 LGHDT, CDR2 YNNKEL (reference sequence).

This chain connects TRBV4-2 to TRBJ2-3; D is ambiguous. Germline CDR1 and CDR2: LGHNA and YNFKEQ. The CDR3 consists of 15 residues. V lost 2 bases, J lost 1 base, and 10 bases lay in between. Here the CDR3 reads CASSQNHLGTDTQYF. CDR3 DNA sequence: TGTGCCAGCAGCCAAAATCACTTGGGCACAGATACGCAGTATTTT.

As DNA, the CDR3 is TGTGCCAGCAGGGCAGGGAACACTGAAGCTTTCTTT. This sequence encodes CASRAGNTEAFF. This rearrangement joins TRBV27 to TRBJ1-1; D remains unclear. V lost 6 bases to trimming and J lost 1 base, with 6 bases between them. This CDR3 region has 12 residues. Germline values: CDR1 MNHEY, CDR2 SMNVEV (reference sequence).

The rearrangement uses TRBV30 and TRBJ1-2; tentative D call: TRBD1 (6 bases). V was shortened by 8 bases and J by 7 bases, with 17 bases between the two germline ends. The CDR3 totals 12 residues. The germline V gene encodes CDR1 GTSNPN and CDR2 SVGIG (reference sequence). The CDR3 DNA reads TGTGCCAAGAGGGGGGGGGCGTCTGGCTACACCTTC. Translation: CAKRGGASGYTF.

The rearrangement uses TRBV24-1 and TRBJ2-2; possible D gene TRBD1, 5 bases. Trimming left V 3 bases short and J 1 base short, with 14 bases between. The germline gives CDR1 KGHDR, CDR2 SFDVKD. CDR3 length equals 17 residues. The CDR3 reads CATSDGPPTVNTGELFF. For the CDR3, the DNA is TGTGCCACCAGTGATGGCCCCCCGACAGTGAACACCGGGGAGCTGTTTTTT.

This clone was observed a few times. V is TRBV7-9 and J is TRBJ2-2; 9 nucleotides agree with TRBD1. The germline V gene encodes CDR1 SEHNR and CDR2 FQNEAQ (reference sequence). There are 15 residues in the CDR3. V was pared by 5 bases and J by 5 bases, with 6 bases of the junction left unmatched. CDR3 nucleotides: TGTGCCAGCAGCCGACGACAGGGGGAGACCGGGGAGCTGTTTTTT. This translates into CASSRRQGETGELFF.

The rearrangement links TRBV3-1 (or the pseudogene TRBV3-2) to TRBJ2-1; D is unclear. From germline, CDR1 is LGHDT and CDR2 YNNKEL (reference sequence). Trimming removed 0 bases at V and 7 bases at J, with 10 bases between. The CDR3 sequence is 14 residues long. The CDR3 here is CASSQDLDLNEQFF. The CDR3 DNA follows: TGTGCCAGCAGCCAAGATCTAGATTTGAATGAGCAGTTCTTC.

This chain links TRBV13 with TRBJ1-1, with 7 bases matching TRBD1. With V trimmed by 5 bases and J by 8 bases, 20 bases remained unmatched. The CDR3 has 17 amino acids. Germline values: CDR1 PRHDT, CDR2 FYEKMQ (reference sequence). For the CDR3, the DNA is TGTGCCAGCAGCCGACCTCCGTCTCCACAGGGGATTAGGGAAGCTTTCTTT. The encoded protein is CASSRPPSPQGIREAFF.

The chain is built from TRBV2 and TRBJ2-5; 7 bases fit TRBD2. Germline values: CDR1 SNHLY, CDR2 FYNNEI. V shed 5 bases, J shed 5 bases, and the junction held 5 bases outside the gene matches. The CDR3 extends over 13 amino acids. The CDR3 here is CASSSTGRETQYF. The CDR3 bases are TGTGCCAGCAGTTCCACCGGGAGGGAGACCCAGTACTTC.